The 24 T cell receptor beta chains below come from one sample, sequenced in a study of blood T cell repertoires in COVID-19. This table comes from immunoSEQ multiplex PCR, and its TCRdb copy is limited to in-frame clones, with some not included. The data hold fewer than 200,000 clones, with approximately 86% observed a single time. The sequencing sample was made of peripheral blood. All receptors come from a middle-aged woman with COVID-19, enrolled during active disease.

The chain links TRBV24-1 to TRBJ2-3, with 8 bases matching TRBD2. The germline CDR1 and CDR2 sequences are KGHDR and SFDVKD. Trimming took 4 bases from V and 8 from J; bases not matched to a gene: 7. This CDR3 is 14 amino acids long. CDR3 nucleotide sequence: TGTGCCACCAGTGACCCCGGACTAGCAGGTACGCAGTATTTT. Protein sequence: CATSDPGLAGTQYF.

V usage is TRBV6-4 and J usage is TRBJ2-1, with 13 bases matching TRBD2. The CDR3 is made up of 16 amino acids. V lost 3 bases to trimming and J lost 7 bases; unmatched junction nucleotides: 6. The V gene's germline CDR1 is MRHNA and CDR2 SNTAGT. The CDR3 nucleotides read TGTGCCAGCAGTGAATCCGGGACTAGCGGGGCTAATGAGCAGTTCTTC. Amino acids: CASSESGTSGANEQFF.

The rearrangement joins TRBV6-5 to TRBJ2-5, with a tentative D call TRBD2 (5 bases). This CDR3 spans 12 amino acids. Trimming left V 6 bases short and J 5 bases short, with 10 bases between. Germline V gene sequence: CDR1 MNHEY, CDR2 SVGAGI. The CDR3 is CASSLALETQYF. Written as DNA, the CDR3 is TGTGCCAGCAGCCTAGCCTTGGAGACCCAGTACTTC.

J is TRBJ1-2 and V is TRBV29-1, with a possible D match to TRBD1 (5 bases). Germline V gives CDR1 SQVTM, CDR2 ANQGSEA. The germline V and J ends were trimmed by 3 bases and 7 bases, with 12 bases remaining between them. CDR3 length: 12 residues. This CDR3 is CSVERGGGGYTF. CDR3 bases: TGCAGCGTTGAGCGGGGTGGGGGTGGCTACACCTTC.

The V call is TRBV30, the J call TRBJ1-1; D is possibly TRBD1 (5 bases). The CDR3 runs 13 residues. Germline lookup yields CDR1 GTSNPN and CDR2 SVGIG (reference sequence). Trimming took off 0 bases at V and 3 bases at J, with 8 bases between the two ends. CDR3 sequence (DNA): TGTGCCTGGAGTGTAGGGGCAGACACTGAAGCTTTCTTT. It is translated as CAWSVGADTEAFF. The complete variable domain, with remaining parts taken from reference TRBV30 and TRBJ1-1, reads SQTIHQWPATLVQPVGSPLSLECTVEGTSNPNLYWYRQAAGRGLQLLFYSVGIGQISSEVPQNLSASRPQDRQFILSSKKLLLSDSGFYLCAWSVGADTEAFFGQGTRLTVV.

This clone has only a few counts. This CDR3 is also generated by other DNA sequences in the sample. The gene calls are TRBV4-1 and TRBJ1-1; maybe TRBD1 (6 bases). Germline lookup yields CDR1 MGHRA and CDR2 YSYEKL. CDR3 length: 13 residues. V gave up 3 bases and J gave up 1 base, with 6 bases separating them. The CDR3 nucleotides are TGCGCCAGCAGCCAGGGACAGAACACTGAAGCTTTCTTT. As protein: CASSQGQNTEAFF.

The J gene is TRBJ1-5, the V gene TRBV28; D is uncertain. The V gene's germline CDR1 is MDHEN and CDR2 SYDVKM. V was cut by 4 bases and J by 0 bases, with 7 bases left in between. This CDR3 comprises 14 residues. DNA of the CDR3: TGTGCCAGCAGTTCGGGATATAGCAATCAGCCCCAGCATTTT. Translating it yields CASSSGYSNQPQHF.

V is TRBV25-1 and J is TRBJ1-1; 8 nucleotides match TRBD1. Trimming took 6 bases from V and 0 from J; bases not matched to a gene: 3. CDR1 MGHDK and CDR2 SYGVNS come from the germline V gene. This CDR3 is 14 amino acids long. The DNA of the CDR3 is TGTGCCAGCAGCGGGACAGGCTTGAACACTGAAGCTTTCTTT. Its translation is CASSGTGLNTEAFF.

The rearrangement joins TRBV5-1 to TRBJ2-5; D may be TRBD1 (5 bases). V dropped 4 bases and J dropped 3 bases, with 13 bases sitting between them. The CDR3 is made up of 14 amino acids. CDR1 is SGHRS, CDR2 YFSETQ, per germline. The CDR3 nucleotides read TGCGCCAGCAGCCCCGGAGCAGGGAAAGAGACCCAGTACTTC. Its protein is CASSPGAGKETQYF.

This clone has just a few counts. The chain employs TRBV6-6 and TRBJ1-6, with D possibly being TRBD1 (6 bases). This CDR3 contains 14 residues. Trimming took off 8 bases at V and 7 bases at J, with 15 bases between the two ends. Per germline, CDR1 MNHNY and CDR2 SVGAGI (reference sequence). This CDR3 is CASGYAGGNSPLHF. The CDR3, as DNA: TGTGCCAGCGGCTATGCGGGGGGCAATTCACCCCTCCACTTT.

The chain combines TRBV4-2 with TRBJ1-1; D is unclear. The CDR3 extends over 12 amino acids. The germline V and J ends were trimmed by 4 bases and 3 bases, with 6 bases remaining between them. CDR1 and CDR2 from the germline V gene are LGHNA and YNFKEQ. CDR3 coding DNA: TGTGCCAGCAGCCTCGAGGACACTGAAGCTTTCTTT. As protein: CASSLEDTEAFF.

This clone came up once. V gene TRBV19 combines with J gene TRBJ2-1, with TRBD2 matching 7 bases. This CDR3 has 13 amino acids. The J segment lost 3 bases and the V segment lost 7 bases, leaving 3 bases of the junction unmatched. Germline V lookup: CDR1 LNHDA, CDR2 SQIVND (reference sequence). CDR3 sequence: CASKRTSYNEQFF. DNA for the CDR3: TGTGCCAGTAAACGGACTAGCTACAATGAGCAGTTCTTC.

This chain connects TRBV21-1 to TRBJ2-5; no DNA check was done on the table's D call, TRBD2. TRBV21-1 is shown as a pseudogene. The CDR3 is made up of 17 amino acids. This CDR3 is CASSNRGLAGGVETQYF. The DNA for the CDR3 is TGTGCCAGCAGCAACCGTGGACTAGCGGGAGGTGTCGAGACCCAGTACTTC.

The table lists this clone with a count of one. The CDR3 reads CASSYHTYGYTF. The CDR3 nucleotides read TGTGCCAGCAGCTACCACACCTATGGCTACACCTTC. The chain couples TRBV21-1 to TRBJ1-2; the tabulated D call, TRBD1, remains unverified against the DNA. TRBV21-1 is labeled a pseudogene. The CDR3 runs 12 residues.

The J gene is TRBJ2-4, the V gene TRBV28, with 8 bases that match TRBD2. In germline, CDR1 is MDHEN, CDR2 SYDVKM. Losses at the gene ends were 7 bases for V and 3 bases for J; bases not matched to a gene: 8. This CDR3 contains 15 residues. The CDR3 region is CASTTSSGLKNIQYF. CDR3 nucleotides: TGTGCCAGCACCACCTCTAGCGGGCTCAAAAACATTCAGTACTTC.

The chain links TRBV29-1 to TRBJ2-5, with TRBD2 matching over 7 bases. V shed 1 base, J shed 4 bases, and the junction held 3 bases outside the gene matches. Germline CDR1 reads SQVTM; CDR2 reads ANQGSEA. There are 13 residues in the CDR3. CDR3 in DNA: TGCAGCGTTGAAGCGGGGGAGGGAGAGACCCAGTACTTC. Translating gives CSVEAGEGETQYF. The full variable domain, rest sourced from reference TRBV29-1 and TRBJ2-5, is SAVISQKPSRDICQRGTSLTIQCQVDSQVTMMFWYRQQPGQSLTLIATANQGSEATYESGFVIDKFPISRPNLTFSTLTVSNMSPEDSSIYLCSVEAGEGETQYFGPGTRLLVL.

The chain joins TRBV3-1 (or the pseudogene TRBV3-2) to TRBJ2-7, with 7 bases that match TRBD2. The length of the CDR3 is 14 residues. J gave up 6 bases and V 1 base, and 6 bases lay outside the gene matches. Germline CDR1 and CDR2: LGHDT and YNNKEL (reference sequence). The CDR3 loop is CASSQGSSGSEQYV. The CDR3, as DNA: TGTGCCAGCAGCCAAGGGTCTAGCGGATCCGAGCAGTACGTC.

The chain links TRBV29-1 to TRBJ1-2; tentatively, D is TRBD1 (6 bases). Germline V gene sequence: CDR1 SQVTM, CDR2 ANQGSEA. The CDR3 extends over 14 amino acids. Trimming stripped 7 bases from V and 1 base from J, with 16 bases between. The CDR3 nucleotides read TGCAGCGACAACCAGTACAGGGATAACTATGGCTACACCTTC. The encoded protein is CSDNQYRDNYGYTF.

CDR3 coding DNA: TGTGCCAGCAGCTTAGCCCTAAGGATGGAGGGGAGGTTGGAGCAGTACGTC. Protein product: CASSLALRMEGRLEQYV. This chain uses TRBV7-8 with TRBJ2-7, with D possibly being TRBD2 (6 bases). CDR3 length: 17 residues. V was cut by 0 bases and J by 7 bases, with 22 bases left in between. In germline, CDR1 is SGHVS, CDR2 FQNEAQ.

This clone was detected many times. The chain is built from TRBV16 and TRBJ1-3, with 9 bases lining up with TRBD1. This CDR3 comprises 16 residues. The germline gives CDR1 KGHSY, CDR2 FQNENV. J gave up 3 bases and V 1 base, and 4 bases lay outside the gene matches. The CDR3 nucleotides read TGTGCCAGCAGCCAATTACAGGGGGCAAGTGGAAACACCATATATTTT. The encoded protein is CASSQLQGASGNTIYF.

The chain links TRBV7-9 to TRBJ2-5; D is unclear. Trimming cost V 3 bases and J 1 base, with 6 bases left between them. In germline, CDR1 is SEHNR, CDR2 FQNEAQ (reference sequence). This CDR3 spans 13 amino acids. This chain's CDR3 is CASSLPSQETQYF. CDR3 nucleotides: TGTGCCAGCAGCTTGCCCAGCCAAGAGACCCAGTACTTC. Full variable domain (outside the CDR3, taken from reference TRBV7-9 and TRBJ2-5): DTGVSQNPRHKITKRGQNVTFRCDPISEHNRLYWYRQTLGQGPEFLTYFQNEAQLEKSRLLSDRFSAERPKGSFSTLEIQRTEQGDSAMYLCASSLPSQETQYFGPGTRLLVL.

The chain joins TRBV5-1 to TRBJ2-5; 10 bases are a match to TRBD1. This CDR3 region has 13 residues. V was pared by 6 bases and J by 3 bases, with 2 bases of the junction left unmatched. From germline, CDR1 is SGHRS and CDR2 YFSETQ. The CDR3 region is CASTDRGKETQYF. The CDR3 DNA follows: TGCGCCAGCACGGACAGGGGGAAAGAGACCCAGTACTTC.

The chain carries TRBV4-1 and TRBJ1-3; no reliable D call. Germline assignment: CDR1 MGHRA and CDR2 YSYEKL. With 2 bases removed from V and 4 bases from J, the gap between germline ends came to 12 bases. CDR3 size: 15 residues. The CDR3 is CASSQRYSYGNTIYF. CDR3 sequence (DNA): TGCGCCAGCAGCCAAAGGTACAGCTACGGAAACACCATATATTTT.

A few counts support this clone. The J gene is TRBJ1-1, the V gene TRBV6-5, with D possibly TRBD1 on 6 matching bases. The germline V gene has CDR1 MNHEY and CDR2 SVGAGI. Trimming pared 8 bases from V and 4 bases from J, leaving 8 bases between. The length of the CDR3 is 11 residues. CDR3 protein: CASGRGTEAFF. In DNA, the CDR3 is TGTGCCAGCGGCAGGGGCACTGAAGCTTTCTTT.